This T cell receptor beta chain was documented in a study of post-analysis software for immune sequencing data (dated by TCRdb to about 2015). Background on the whole study: Relapsing-remitting, secondary progressive and progressive-relapsing multiple sclerosis were recorded as disease courses, and subtype annotation was lacking for some patients. A subset of samples was prepared in parallel using single-end sample barcoding, then pooled and co-amplified after Illumina adapter ligation. The patient repertoires were compared against 11 previously published healthy control repertoires obtained from donors aged roughly 6 to 25 years. What the authors observed across the whole study: Significantly higher frequencies in patients than in controls were found for several TRBV segments, including TRBV5-6, TRBV5-1 and TRBV20-1. The control group was slightly older than the multiple sclerosis patient group. Compared with controls, multiple sclerosis patients had significantly lower normalized Chao1 diversity, a finding suggesting substantial peripheral T-cell clonal expansion. Direct clustering with F measure revealed strong co-clustering of samples prepared in the same batch, which led to a batch-effect correction.

CDR1 KGHSH and CDR2 LQKENI were looked up in the germline V gene. The CDR3 measures 14 amino acids from cysteine to phenylalanine. The DNA shown is the 42-base CDR3, in frame from base 1. Germline trimming: 1 base from V, 3 bases from J; junction bases outside gene matches: 0. TCR beta repertoires were profiled from peripheral blood of roughly 13 young patients with multiple sclerosis to demonstrate the VDJtools post-analysis software. The multiple sclerosis patients were children and adolescents between roughly 6 and 16 years of age. As for this clonotype: Its antigen is unknown. Base quality data are lacking; no much larger clone is found one base away.

The method behind the library was PCR. Sequencing took place on an Illumina HiSeq 2500. To reduce PCR and sequencing biases, unique molecular identifiers were incorporated into the TCR beta cDNA libraries. Roughly 500,000 cDNA molecules were obtained for every 1 to 10 million input T cells, so each molecule roughly corresponded to one T cell. The patient libraries were prepared and sequenced using the same protocol as the earlier healthy control dataset. Samples belonging to the same batch were prepared together, multiplexed and sequenced on a shared HiSeq lane. The study's own analysis went as follows. MIGEC was used to process the raw barcoded reads, and molecular identifier groups with only a single read were discarded before consensus assembly and CDR3 extraction. VDJtools was used for post-analysis of the clonotype tables, with diversity normalized by down-sampling every dataset to the smallest sample size. Repertoire overlap clustering matched CDR3 amino acid but not nucleotide sequences to correct batch-related cross-sample contamination. TCRdb cleaned the public reads at Q25 with fastp, built clones with MiXCR and kept in-frame beta chains. Entries that share a CDR3 protein sequence are merged under the most common genes and DNA. The V and J calls were determined by TCRdb, not by the authors. This sample comprises about 820,000 distinct CDR3 sequences, under 70% of them detected only once. The leading ten clones occupy under 6% of the sample.

The sequenced sample was blood. The sequence derives from a girl aged 5-17 years with multiple sclerosis. In this chain, TRBV18 is recombined with TRBJ2-5, with 9 bases in between that match TRBD1. CDR3 region: CASSPRTGEETQYF. The nucleotides read TGTGCCAGCTCACCACGGACAGGGGAAGAGACCCAGTACTTC.